Described below is a single T cell receptor beta chain sequence and its context. Its antigen is unidentified. The record originates from a study of TIL therapy for anti-PD-1-resistant metastatic lung cancer. Looking at the study overall: Median patient age was around 50, ranging roughly 38-85 years. Half of patients were current or former smokers. Findings and caveats of the study: Treatment-naive, never-smoker and oncogene-addicted patients were overrepresented in this highly selected cohort.

Sequencing used immunoSEQ v3. TCRdb keeps only in-frame clones here, not all; method: immunoSEQ multiplex PCR. This sample has about 10,000 clones; around 54% occur once, and the top ten carry 9% to 15%. From germline, CDR1 is SGHDT and CDR2 YYEEEE. The CDR3 contains 12 residues. The germline V and J ends were trimmed by 2 bases and 7 bases, with 9 bases remaining between them. Time point noted: pre-treatment sample, taken before nivolumab and TIL therapy. Most excised metastases sampled were pleural nodules or supraclavicular lymph nodes. Enrollment ran from late 2017 to early 2020. The source was tumor tissue, collected at baseline. The sequence was collected from a person aged 25-79 years with non-small cell lung cancer. J is TRBJ1-2 and V is TRBV5-6, with a tentative D call TRBD1 (5 bases). Here the CDR3 DNA reads TGTGCCAGCAGCTTTTGGGGGGGTGGCTACACCTTC. The encoded protein is CASSFWGGGYTF.